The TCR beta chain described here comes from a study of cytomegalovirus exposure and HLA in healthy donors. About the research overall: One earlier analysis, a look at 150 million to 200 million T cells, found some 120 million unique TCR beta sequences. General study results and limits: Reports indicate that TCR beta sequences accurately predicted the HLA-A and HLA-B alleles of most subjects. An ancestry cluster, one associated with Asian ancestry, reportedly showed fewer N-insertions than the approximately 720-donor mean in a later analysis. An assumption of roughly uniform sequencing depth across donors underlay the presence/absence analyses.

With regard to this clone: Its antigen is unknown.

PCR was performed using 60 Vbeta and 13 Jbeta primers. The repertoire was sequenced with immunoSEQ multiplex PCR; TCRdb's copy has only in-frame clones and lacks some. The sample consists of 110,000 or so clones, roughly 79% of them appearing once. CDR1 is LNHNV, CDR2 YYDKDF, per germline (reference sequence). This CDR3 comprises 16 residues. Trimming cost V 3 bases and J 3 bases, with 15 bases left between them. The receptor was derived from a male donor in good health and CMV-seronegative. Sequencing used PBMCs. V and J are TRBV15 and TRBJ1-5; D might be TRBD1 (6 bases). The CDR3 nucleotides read TGTGCCACCAGCAGGGGGGGGGCTGCGGACAATCAGCCCCAGCATTTT. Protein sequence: CATSRGGAADNQPQHF.